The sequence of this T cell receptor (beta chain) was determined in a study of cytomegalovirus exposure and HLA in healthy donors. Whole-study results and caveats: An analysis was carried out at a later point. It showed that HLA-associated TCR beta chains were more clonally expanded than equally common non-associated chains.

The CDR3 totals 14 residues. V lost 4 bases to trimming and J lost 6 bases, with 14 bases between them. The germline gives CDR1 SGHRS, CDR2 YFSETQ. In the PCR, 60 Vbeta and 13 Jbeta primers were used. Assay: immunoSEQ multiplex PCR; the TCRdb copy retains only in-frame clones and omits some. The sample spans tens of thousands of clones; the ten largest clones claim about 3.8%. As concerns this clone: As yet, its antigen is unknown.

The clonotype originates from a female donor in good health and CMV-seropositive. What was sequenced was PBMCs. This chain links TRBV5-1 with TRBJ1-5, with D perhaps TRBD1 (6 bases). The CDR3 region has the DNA TGCGCCAGCAGCCCATCGACAGGTGCTCAGCCCCAGCATTTT. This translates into CASSPSTGAQPQHF.